The present TCR beta chain was sequenced within a study of CD8+ T cells in alopecia areata. Germline CDR1 and CDR2: SQVTM and ANQGSEA. Trimming pared 7 bases from V and 0 bases from J, leaving 9 bases between. This CDR3 has 12 residues. RNA extraction was followed by reverse transcription into cDNA, which acted as the sequencing template. The method was immunoSEQ multiplex PCR; TCRdb's version includes in-frame clones alone and lacks a portion of them. Of about 200,000 clones listed, 45% to 70% are singletons. This sequence joins TRBV29-1 and TRBJ1-1, with D unresolved. This clonotype was sampled from a human donor in good health. The sequenced material came from CD8+ T cells sorted from blood. This CDR3 is CSAERMNTEAFF. CDR3 nucleotide sequence: TGCAGCGCCGAACGGATGAACACTGAAGCTTTCTTT. Based on the CDR3 plus reference TRBV29-1 and TRBJ1-1, the full variable domain is SAVISQKPSRDICQRGTSLTIQCQVDSQVTMMFWYRQQPGQSLTLIATANQGSEATYESGFVIDKFPISRPNLTFSTLTVSNMSPEDSSIYLCSAERMNTEAFFGQGTRLTVV.